These 30 T cell receptor beta chains were sequenced from one sample in a study of cytomegalovirus exposure and HLA in healthy donors. A multiplex PCR was run with 60 Vbeta primers and 13 Jbeta primers. Using immunoSEQ multiplex PCR, the repertoire was profiled, and TCRdb retains in-frame clones only, with some absent. The data contain approximately 260,000 clones, about nine tenths of them singletons. The sequencing input was PBMCs. The origin of the receptors is a girl aged 2-10 years in good health and CMV-seronegative.

A remark on this clone: Different DNA sequences within this sample yield the same CDR3. The chain is built from TRBV5-6 and TRBJ1-2; D not resolved. Trimming left V 4 bases short and J 8 bases short, with 12 bases between. Germline-derived CDR1 and CDR2 are SGHDT and YYEEEE. The CDR3 consists of 12 residues. The CDR3 nucleotides read TGTGCCAGCAGCCTTGGCAGCGGGGGCTACACCTTC. Translated: CASSLGSGGYTF.

The chain is built from TRBV27 and TRBJ2-7, with TRBD2 identical over 9 bases. Germline loops: CDR1 MNHEY, CDR2 SMNVEV (reference sequence). V gave up 6 bases and J gave up 5 bases; unmatched junction bases: 14. CDR3 length: 16 residues. In DNA form, the CDR3 reads TGTGCCAGCAGCCGTAAGGCGGGAGGGCCCTCGGACGAGCAGTACTTC. This translates into CASSRKAGGPSDEQYF.

J is TRBJ1-2 and V is TRBV27; TRBD1 is a possible D gene (5 bases). The CDR3 has 14 amino acids. V lost 1 base and J lost 6, with 12 bases in between. The germline V gene has CDR1 MNHEY and CDR2 SMNVEV (reference sequence). The CDR3 protein is CASSLWGRVDGYTF. CDR3 DNA sequence: TGTGCCAGCAGTTTATGGGGCAGGGTCGATGGCTACACCTTC.

The rearrangement links TRBV5-4 to TRBJ2-1; 10 bases match TRBD2. Germline trimming cut 4 bases from V and 2 bases from J; bases unmatched to any gene: 6. CDR3 length: 16 residues. Germline V gene data show CDR1 as SGHNT and CDR2 as YYREEE (reference sequence). CDR3 DNA: TGTGCCAGCAGCATTCAACTAGCGGGGCCCTACAATGAGCAGTTCTTC. Residues: CASSIQLAGPYNEQFF.

Remarks on this clone: The sample has other DNA sequences that encode this CDR3 too. The chain recombines TRBV7-9 with TRBJ2-5; D remains ambiguous. The CDR3 extends over 12 amino acids. Per the germline V gene, CDR1 is SEHNR and CDR2 is FQNEAQ (reference sequence). The V gene lost 2 bases and the J gene lost 4 bases, with 5 bases spanning the gap. The CDR3 reads CASSLSVETQYF. CDR3 bases: TGTGCCAGCAGCTTAAGCGTAGAGACCCAGTACTTC.

The rearrangement links TRBV5-1 to TRBJ2-1; tentatively, D is TRBD2 (7 bases). CDR3 length: 14 residues. The V end was cut by 6 bases, the J end by 10 bases, with 20 bases between. Germline CDR1 is SGHRS and CDR2 is YFSETQ. The CDR3 region is CASMTSKGGGEQFF. The CDR3, as DNA: TGCGCCAGCATGACCTCCAAAGGGGGGGGCGAGCAGTTCTTC.

The rearrangement links TRBV30 to TRBJ2-3, with 10 bases identical to TRBD2. Germline V lookup: CDR1 GTSNPN, CDR2 SVGIG (reference sequence). This CDR3 is built from 14 residues. J was trimmed by 7 bases and V by 0 bases; bases with no gene match: 4. CDR3 sequence (DNA): TGTGCCTGGAGTGTAAGCGGGGGGGTTAATACGCAGTATTTT. It yields the protein CAWSVSGGVNTQYF.

As concerns this clone: Given the absence of the conserved phenylalanine or tryptophan at the CDR3 end, a read error is likely. No DNA is shown, since the ends of the CDR3 on it are uncertain; the CDR3 is the one TCRdb lists. The rearrangement joins TRBV10-2 to TRBJ1-1. Germline CDR1 is WSHSY and CDR2 is SAAADI. The CDR3 is made up of 12 amino acids, end residues included. Here the CDR3 reads CASSESREPRNV.

The chain couples TRBV19 to TRBJ2-1; the D gene is possibly TRBD1 (6 bases). V was trimmed by 3 bases and J by 4 bases, leaving 13 bases between them. Germline CDR1 and CDR2: LNHDA and SQIVND (reference sequence). The CDR3 is 15 amino acids. The CDR3 loop is CASSIRQAYYNEQFF. The CDR3 coding sequence is TGTGCCAGTAGTATCCGACAGGCATATTACAATGAGCAGTTCTTC.

The V and J genes are TRBV5-1 and TRBJ1-3; D may be TRBD1 (6 bases). This CDR3 comprises 15 residues. V lost 4 bases to trimming and J lost 0 bases, with 11 bases between them. In germline, CDR1 is SGHRS, CDR2 YFSETQ. CDR3 sequence: CASSRGTNSGNTIYF. The CDR3 nucleotides are TGCGCCAGCAGCAGGGGGACGAACTCTGGAAACACCATATATTTT.

In its sample, this clone was seen once. The V and J genes are TRBV4-1 and TRBJ1-1; D not resolved. The V end was cut by 7 bases, the J end by 1 base, with 13 bases between. Germline lookup yields CDR1 MGHRA and CDR2 YSYEKL. The CDR3 runs 14 residues. CDR3 sequence: CASKGRRENTEAFF. The CDR3 region has the DNA TGCGCCAGCAAGGGTCGGCGGGAGAACACTGAAGCTTTCTTT.

The gene calls are TRBV7-8 and TRBJ2-3; 12 bases match TRBD2. Germline CDR1 is SGHVS and CDR2 is FQNEAQ. Trimming cost V 5 bases and J 2 bases; bases outside gene matches: 5. This CDR3 is 16 amino acids long. In DNA form, the CDR3 reads TGTGCCAGCAGCCAAAGACTAGCGGGGGACACAGATACGCAGTATTTT. This translates into CASSQRLAGDTDTQYF.

The chain combines TRBV7-9 with TRBJ2-7, with 9 bases fitting TRBD2. Looked up from germline, CDR1 is SEHNR and CDR2 is FQNEAQ (reference sequence). The CDR3 length is 15 residues. Unmatched junction bases numbered 7, after V lost 1 base and J lost 6 bases. CDR3 nucleotides: TGTGCCAGCAGCTTAGTATCGGGACTAGCACCCGAGCAGTACTTC. It is translated as CASSLVSGLAPEQYF.

The chain links TRBV10-3 to TRBJ2-5; perhaps TRBD2 as D (6 bases). V lost 5 bases to trimming and J lost 5 bases, with 9 bases between them. This CDR3 has 12 amino acids. The germline V gene encodes CDR1 ENHRY and CDR2 SYGVKD. CDR3 protein: CAISSGGETQYF. CDR3 in DNA: TGTGCCATCAGTAGCGGAGGGGAGACCCAGTACTTC.

This sequence joins TRBV25-1 and TRBJ1-1, with 11 positions matching TRBD1. V trimming: 5 bases; J trimming: 4 bases; junction bases outside the gene matches: 9. Germline values: CDR1 MGHDK, CDR2 SYGVNS. The CDR3 is made up of 16 amino acids. The CDR3 bases are TGTGCCAGCAGTTTCCAAGGACAGGGGGCGGGCACTGAAGCTTTCTTT. This sequence encodes CASSFQGQGAGTEAFF.

The chain links TRBV30 to TRBJ2-1, with 10 bases matching TRBD2. The CDR3 totals 14 residues. The germline V gene encodes CDR1 GTSNPN and CDR2 SVGIG (reference sequence). V lost 3 bases, J lost 10 bases, and 9 bases stayed unmatched. The CDR3 sequence is CAWRETSGSAEQFF. In DNA form, the CDR3 reads TGTGCCTGGAGGGAGACTAGCGGGTCTGCCGAGCAGTTCTTC.

The chain carries TRBV5-1 and TRBJ2-3; TRBD2 is a possible D gene (6 bases). This CDR3 is built from 13 residues. The V end lost 4 bases, the J end lost 4 bases, and 10 bases lay between the germline ends. The V gene's germline CDR1 is SGHRS and CDR2 YFSETQ. CDR3 in amino acids: CASSPGGADTQYF. The CDR3 DNA reads TGCGCCAGCAGCCCCGGGGGTGCAGATACGCAGTATTTT. Supplemented by reference TRBV5-1 and TRBJ2-3, the full variable domain reads KAGVTQTPRYLIKTRGQQVTLSCSPISGHRSVSWYQQTPGQGLQFLFEYFSETQRNKGNFPGRFSGRQFSNSRSEMNVSTLELGDSALYLCASSPGGADTQYFGPGTRLTVL.

The chain combines TRBV2 with TRBJ1-5; 9 nucleotides agree with TRBD1. The CDR3 contains 15 residues. V dropped 8 bases and J dropped 4; count of bases not matched to a gene: 9. Germline V gene data show CDR1 as SNHLY and CDR2 as FYNNEI. This CDR3 is CASRDRVGSNQPQHF. CDR3 in DNA: TGTGCCAGCCGGGACAGGGTAGGGAGTAATCAGCCCCAGCATTTT.

The chain combines TRBV6-5 with TRBJ1-2; tentatively, D is TRBD1 (5 bases). This CDR3 has 12 residues. CDR1 and CDR2 from the germline V gene are MNHEY and SVGAGI. The ends were cut back, 7 bases at V and 7 bases at J, with 13 bases in the middle. The CDR3 is CASTNGGGGYTF. The DNA of the CDR3 is TGTGCCAGCACCAACGGGGGGGGTGGCTACACCTTC.

The rearrangement joins TRBV6-1 to TRBJ2-2, with a tentative D call TRBD2 (7 bases). Germline V lookup: CDR1 MNHNS, CDR2 SASEGT. This CDR3 has 13 residues. V gave up 8 bases and J gave up 7 bases, with 14 bases separating them. The DNA for the CDR3 is TGTGCCAGCGTGGGGGGGCCGGGCGGGGAGCTGTTTTTT. The encoded protein is CASVGGPGGELFF.

The chain carries TRBV6-1 and TRBJ1-1; 7 bases fit TRBD1. This CDR3 comprises 13 residues. The V and J ends lost 6 bases and 4 bases, in that order; junction bases with no gene match: 5. From germline, CDR1 is MNHNS and CDR2 SASEGT. This CDR3 is CASSRDRATEAFF. The CDR3 nucleotides read TGTGCCAGCAGCCGCGACAGGGCCACTGAAGCTTTCTTT.

This clone was seen once. The chain joins TRBV6-4 to TRBJ2-3, with 12 nucleotides matching TRBD2. V was clipped by 4 bases and J by 5 bases; unmatched bases: 4. The V gene's germline CDR1 is MRHNA and CDR2 SNTAGT. This CDR3 has 15 residues. The CDR3: CASSVELAGGDTQYF. The CDR3 DNA sequence: TGTGCCAGCAGTGTAGAACTAGCGGGAGGAGATACGCAGTATTTT.

The chain combines TRBV28 with TRBJ1-3; TRBD1 aligns across 9 bases. Trimming took 6 bases from V and 8 from J; bases not matched to a gene: 5. Germline V gene lookup returns CDR1 MDHEN and CDR2 SYDVKM. This CDR3 has 13 amino acids. CDR3 sequence: CASRGTGRDTIYF. The CDR3 DNA reads as TGTGCCAGCAGGGGGACAGGGCGGGACACCATATATTTT.

The chain carries TRBV7-9 and TRBJ2-7, with D possibly matching TRBD1 (5 bases). The CDR3 is 14 amino acids. Germline lookup yields CDR1 SEHNR and CDR2 FQNEAQ (reference sequence). Between the trimmed V and J ends, which lost 6 bases and 5 bases, there was a span of 17 bases. The CDR3 coding sequence is TGTGCCAGCAGTTCTCCCGGACATGCTAACGAGCAGTACTTC. Translated: CASSSPGHANEQYF.

As concerns this clone: Sequence at one end of the junction differs from germline and may be a read error. The chain couples TRBV9 to TRBJ2-1; TRBD1 aligns across 8 bases. CDR3 size: 15 residues. Germline V gene data show CDR1 as SGDLS and CDR2 as YYNGEE. The CDR3 nucleotides are TGTGCCAGCAGCGTGTCCGGGACAGGCCAAAATGGGCAGTTCTTC. Residues: CASSVSGTGQNGQFF. The full variable domain, its missing parts supplied by reference TRBV9 and TRBJ2-1, is DSGVTQTPKHLITATGQRVTLRCSPRSGDLSVYWYQQSLDQGLQFLIQYYNGEERAKGNILERFSAQQFPDLHSELNLSSLELGDSALYFCASSVSGTGQNGQFFGPGTRLTVL.

This clone appeared a few times. The J gene is TRBJ2-7, the V gene TRBV5-4; TRBD1 agrees at 8 bases. CDR3 length: 14 amino acids. The J segment lost 3 bases and the V segment lost 0 bases, leaving 2 bases of the junction unmatched. The germline V gene encodes CDR1 SGHNT and CDR2 YYREEE (reference sequence). The CDR3 reads CASSLEQGDYEQYF. As DNA, the CDR3 is TGTGCCAGCAGCTTGGAACAGGGGGACTACGAGCAGTACTTC.

This clone appeared a single time. V is TRBV6-5 and J is TRBJ2-5; 13 positions agree with TRBD2. CDR3 length: 15 residues. Losses at the gene ends were 5 bases for V and 2 bases for J; bases not matched to a gene: 2. CDR1 and CDR2 (germline): MNHEY, SVGAGI. The CDR3 DNA sequence: TGTGCCAGCAGTAAGGGACTAGCGGGGCAAGAGACCCAGTACTTC. Amino acid sequence: CASSKGLAGQETQYF.

CDR3 loop: CASSYQVEKLFF. CDR3 sequence (DNA): TGTGCCAGCAGTTATCAGGTAGAAAAACTGTTTTTT. The chain is built from TRBV2 and TRBJ1-4; D is unclear. The germline gives CDR1 SNHLY, CDR2 FYNNEI. CDR3 length equals 12 residues. Trimming left V 5 bases short and J 8 bases short, with 9 bases between.

The chain carries TRBV5-6 and TRBJ1-2; D remains unclear. CDR3 length: 13 residues. Germline lookup yields CDR1 SGHDT and CDR2 YYEEEE. Trimming removed 4 bases at V and 1 base at J, with 8 bases between. The CDR3 is CASSLRDNYGYTF. In nucleotides, the CDR3 is TGTGCCAGCAGCCTTCGGGATAACTATGGCTACACCTTC.

The V gene is TRBV10-2, the J gene TRBJ2-1; D is unresolved. The CDR3 has 14 residues. Germline V gives CDR1 WSHSY, CDR2 SAAADI. Between the trimmed V and J ends, which lost 4 bases and 2 bases, there was a span of 9 bases. The CDR3 protein is CASSVNSTYNEQFF. The CDR3 bases are TGCGCCAGCAGTGTTAATAGCACCTACAATGAGCAGTTCTTC.